This T cell receptor (beta chain) was sequenced for a study of T cells in Graves' hyperthyroidism and ophthalmopathy. What was amplified from RNA transcripts were TCR beta CDR3 regions. The study used the HTBI primer set for a first-round RT-PCR of the TCR CDR3. Each CDR3 protein gets one entry after TCRdb re-called the multiplex PCR reads with MiXCR. Here the sample spans 540,000 or so distinct CDR3 sequences, around 14% being singletons. The CDR3 runs to 16 residues. CDR1 is MDHEN, CDR2 SYDVKM, per germline. The V end was cut by 6 bases, the J end by 2 bases, with 20 bases between. This clonotype was recorded at least ten times.

This clonotype was obtained from a woman aged 25-40 years with Graves' hyperthyroidism. Sequenced: blood. V gene TRBV28 combines with J gene TRBJ2-7; D assignment may be TRBD1 or TRBD2 (5 bases each). This CDR3 reads CASSSAGAPDPYEQYF. CDR3 in DNA: TGTGCCAGCAGCTCTGCCGGGGCGCCTGACCCCTACGAGCAGTACTTC.